Listed below are T cell receptor beta chains from one sample, sequenced in a study of blood T cell repertoires in COVID-19. Repertoires were generated with immunoSEQ multiplex PCR, while TCRdb's copy carries only in-frame clones and drops some. The sample includes approximately 350,000 clones, roughly nine tenths of them seen just once. Source material: PBMCs or T cells enriched from blood (not recorded which). All receptors derive from a man younger than 35 who had recovered from COVID-19. Each CDR3 is given with its conserved first and last residue. Fields, in order: CDR3 protein, CDR3 DNA, V gene, clone size, D gene, J gene. A D gene is named only where the DNA matches it firmly. Size values are once, few and many counts, or a class for expanded clones, and some rows have none.

CDR3: CASSTTGPNSPLHF
DNA: TGTGCCAGCAGTACCACAGGCCCAAATTCACCCCTCCACTTT
V: TRBV2
size: -
D: -
J: TRBJ1-6

CDR3: CASSPKGVIPHNEQFF
DNA: TGTGCCAGCAGCCCGAAGGGGGTCATCCCACACAATGAGCAGTTCTTC
V: TRBV7-9
size: -
D: -
J: TRBJ2-1

CDR3: CASAVASGQETQYF
DNA: TGTGCCTCCGCCGTAGCTAGCGGCCAAGAGACCCAGTACTTC
V: TRBV30
size: -
D: TRBD2
J: TRBJ2-5

CDR3: CASSRRGQGSGELFF
DNA: TGTGCCAGCAGCCGTCGGGGACAGGGTTCCGGGGAGCTGTTTTTT
V: TRBV6-5
size: -
D: TRBD1
J: TRBJ2-2

CDR3: CASSPTSGTSGTYEQYF
DNA: TGTGCCAGCAGTCCCACCTCCGGGACTAGCGGGACTTACGAGCAGTACTTC
V: TRBV6-6
size: -
D: TRBD2
J: TRBJ2-7

CDR3: CASSLTSEREAFF
DNA: TGTGCCAGCAGCTTAACATCAGAAAGAGAAGCTTTCTTT
V: TRBV7-3
size: -
D: -
J: TRBJ1-1

CDR3: CASSERGYGDQPQHF
DNA: TGTGCCAGCAGTGAAAGGGGGTACGGGGATCAGCCCCAGCATTTT
V: TRBV6-1
size: -
D: -
J: TRBJ1-5

CDR3: CSVGGTSGPGDTQYF
DNA: TGCAGCGTTGGCGGGACTAGCGGGCCAGGGGATACGCAGTATTTT
V: TRBV29-1
size: -
D: TRBD2
J: TRBJ2-3

CDR3: CASSPEGTQYF
DNA: TGTGCCAGCAGCCCGGAGGGTACGCAGTATTTT
V: TRBV7-8
size: -
D: -
J: TRBJ2-3

CDR3: CASSTQGSSINSPLHF
DNA: TGTGCCAGTAGTACCCAGGGGTCGTCTATTAATTCACCCCTCCACTTT
V: TRBV19
size: -
D: -
J: TRBJ1-6

CDR3: CASSVGQGAIYGYTF
DNA: TGTGCCAGCAGCGTAGGGCAGGGGGCAATCTATGGCTACACCTTC
V: TRBV9
size: -
D: TRBD1
J: TRBJ1-2

CDR3: CASSLVLGGYEQYF
DNA: TGTGCCAGCAGCTTAGTTCTGGGGGGTTACGAGCAGTACTTC
V: TRBV7-9
size: -
D: -
J: TRBJ2-7

CDR3: CASSPGEWNTEAFF
DNA: TGCGCCAGCAGCCCCGGAGAATGGAACACTGAAGCTTTCTTT
V: TRBV5-1
size: -
D: -
J: TRBJ1-1

CDR3: CASSQDPDRVRGYTF
DNA: TGTGCCAGCAGCCAAGATCCCGACAGGGTTCGCGGCTACACCTTC
V: TRBV14
size: -
D: TRBD1
J: TRBJ1-2

CDR3: CASSLSGGPSYEQYF
DNA: TGTGCCAGCAGTCTTAGCGGGGGGCCCTCCTACGAGCAGTACTTC
V: TRBV6-5
size: once
D: TRBD2
J: TRBJ2-7